This T cell receptor beta chain was profiled in a study of cytomegalovirus exposure and HLA in healthy donors. Broader study findings: In a later analysis, several top co-occurrence clusters appeared linked to parvovirus B19, influenza, CMV and Epstein-Barr virus. A list of roughly 180 TCR beta chains associated with cytomegalovirus was given. An assumption of roughly uniform sequencing depth across donors underlay the presence/absence analyses. Previous analysis showed most TCR beta V segments were productive about 87% or about 30% of the time.

With 6 bases clipped from V and 8 bases from J, the junction kept 17 bases outside the gene matches. CDR3 size: 17 residues. Germline V gene data show CDR1 as LNHDA and CDR2 as SQIVND (reference sequence). 60 Vbeta and 13 Jbeta primers were used in PCR. Generated by immunoSEQ multiplex PCR, the TCRdb table keeps only in-frame clones and is missing some. This table holds 200,000 or so clones, around four fifths found once. Worth noting for this clone: Its antigen is unidentified.

The chain couples TRBV19 to TRBJ2-2; 8 bases match TRBD1. Sequencing was done on a sample of PBMCs. The sequence was obtained from a woman aged 18-29 years in good health and CMV-seronegative. CDR3 amino acids: CASRLGQGSYEMGELFF. The CDR3 nucleotides are TGTGCCAGTAGGTTAGGACAGGGTAGTTATGAAATGGGGGAGCTGTTTTTT. The full variable domain, its missing parts supplied by reference TRBV19 and TRBJ2-2, is DGGITQSPKYLFRKEGQNVTLSCEQNLNHDAMYWYRQDPGQGLRLIYYSQIVNDFQKGDIAEGYSVSREKKESFPLTVTSAQKNPTAFYLCASRLGQGSYEMGELFFGEGSRLTVL.